These 27 T cell receptor beta chains came from one sample sequenced in a study of molecular identifiers for immune sequencing clone quantification. MiXCR, run by TCRdb on the PCR reads, gives a single entry per CDR3 protein. The sample lists 12,000 or so distinct CDR3 sequences, about 17% occurring once. The specimen was naive CD8+ T cells from blood, with Jurkat cell RNA spiked in. As for subset: FACS-sorted CD8+CD4-CCR7+CD45RA+ naive T cells. The receptors come from a human donor in good health. Some libraries in this study had Jurkat cell RNA spiked in.

This clonotype is categorized as medium-sized. The V and J genes are TRBV2 and TRBJ2-3; possible D gene TRBD1, 5 bases. V was shortened by 4 bases and J by 3 bases, with 17 bases between the two germline ends. The CDR3 has 16 amino acids. Germline V gene lookup returns CDR1 SNHLY and CDR2 FYNNEI. CDR3 amino acids: CASSAPLGRATDTQYF. As DNA, the CDR3 is TGTGCCAGCAGTGCCCCCCTGGGCAGGGCTACAGATACGCAGTATTTT.

This clonotype is labeled medium-sized (0.01 to 0.1%). The J gene is TRBJ2-2, the V gene TRBV4-1, with TRBD1 matching 7 bases. The germline V gene encodes CDR1 MGHRA and CDR2 YSYEKL. V trimming: 4 bases; J trimming: 4 bases; junction bases outside the gene matches: 9. The CDR3 contains 16 residues. The CDR3 DNA sequence: TGCGCCAGCAGCCGAGGGACAGACCTACTCACCGGGGAGCTGTTTTTT. Translating gives CASSRGTDLLTGELFF.

By share, this clonotype counts as medium-sized (0.01 to 0.1%). The chain has TRBV9 and TRBJ1-1; D gene uncertain. V was clipped by 4 bases and J by 11 bases, with 18 bases between them. CDR1 and CDR2 (germline): SGDLS, YYNGEE. The CDR3 length is 13 residues. CDR3 loop: CASSPRVDYGAFF. In DNA form, the CDR3 reads TGTGCCAGCAGCCCCCGGGTCGATTACGGGGCTTTCTTT.

There are many counts of this clonotype. A read error may produce the germline difference seen at one junction end. The V gene is TRBV10-3, the J gene TRBJ2-4; no clear D. Germline values: CDR1 ENHRY, CDR2 SYGVKD. CDR3 length: 15 amino acids. The CDR3 coding sequence is TGTGCCATCAGTTCGACTGGAACAGCCAAAAACATTCGGTACTTC. Protein product: CAISSTGTAKNIRYF.

This clonotype is labeled as medium-sized (0.01 to 0.1%). The chain recombines TRBV25-1 with TRBJ2-7; D remains ambiguous. The germline V and J ends were trimmed by 5 bases and 4 bases, with 9 bases remaining between them. This CDR3 has 12 residues. Germline lookup yields CDR1 MGHDK and CDR2 SYGVNS. In DNA form, the CDR3 reads TGTGCCAGCAGTTTATCGGGTTACGAGCAGTACTTC. Its protein product is CASSLSGYEQYF.

In this sample, this clonotype turned up many times. The chain uses TRBV27 and TRBJ2-7; TRBD1 or TRBD2 may be the D gene (5 bases each). Trimming took 6 bases from V and 0 from J, leaving 21 bases between them. CDR3 length: 17 amino acids. Per germline, CDR1 MNHEY and CDR2 SMNVEV (reference sequence). The CDR3 reads CASSPGPGRYLSYEQYF. CDR3 nucleotide sequence: TGTGCCAGCAGCCCCGGGCCGGGGCGCTACCTCTCCTACGAGCAGTACTTC.

This clonotype was observed at least ten times. CDR3 DNA: TGTGCCAGCAGCTTGGATTGGAACGGCAGGTCCTACGAGCAGTACTTC. Protein sequence: CASSLDWNGRSYEQYF. V and J are TRBV5-6 and TRBJ2-7; D is uncertain. Trimming stripped 0 bases from V and 1 base from J, with 14 bases between. The CDR3 totals 16 residues. Germline values: CDR1 SGHDT, CDR2 YYEEEE.

There are many counts of this clonotype. The chain employs TRBV7-3 and TRBJ2-1; D gene uncertain. Trimming removed 3 bases at V and 6 bases at J, with 6 bases between. CDR1 SGHTA and CDR2 FQGTGA come from the germline V gene. The CDR3 runs 12 residues. CDR3 amino acids: CASSFFFNEQFF. Written as DNA, the CDR3 is TGTGCCAGCAGCTTTTTTTTCAATGAGCAGTTCTTC. Complete variable domain (other parts from reference TRBV7-3 and TRBJ2-1): GAGVSQTPSNKVTEKGKYVELRCDPISGHTALYWYRQSLGQGPEFLIYFQGTGAADDSGLPNDRFFAVRPEGSVSTLKIQRTERGDSAVYLCASSFFFNEQFFGPGTRLTVL.

In its sample, this clonotype is medium-sized. The chain recombines TRBV29-1 with TRBJ2-1; the D gene is possibly TRBD2 (7 bases). Deletions cut 3 bases from V and 8 bases from J, with 17 bases between. The CDR3 is made up of 14 amino acids. Looked up from germline, CDR1 is SQVTM and CDR2 is ANQGSEA. The chain's CDR3 is CSVEEGRGGYEQFF. In DNA, the CDR3 is TGCAGCGTTGAGGAGGGTAGGGGGGGGTATGAGCAGTTCTTC.

Turning to this clonotype: A read error may produce the germline difference seen at one junction end. The chain couples TRBV6-2 or TRBV6-3 to TRBJ2-7; 8 bases are shared with TRBD2. There are 14 residues in the CDR3. Germline CDR1 and CDR2: MNHEY and SVGEGT. The DNA for the CDR3 is TGTGACAGCAGTTCCGCGGGAGGTTTGAACGAGCAGTACTTC. It encodes CDSSSAGGLNEQYF.

There are many counts of this clonotype. V usage is TRBV6-6 and J usage is TRBJ2-7; possible D gene TRBD1, 7 bases. V was cut by 5 bases and J by 5 bases, with 16 bases left in between. The CDR3 has 14 amino acids. The V gene's germline CDR1 is MNHNY and CDR2 SVGAGI (reference sequence). The CDR3, as DNA: TGTGCCAGCAGTGCCCAGGGGGGAGGTAACGAGCAGTACTTC. Its translation is CASSAQGGGNEQYF.

In this sample, this clonotype turned up a few times. This sequence joins TRBV28 and TRBJ1-5, with D tentatively TRBD1 (6 bases). V was trimmed by 3 bases and J by 6 bases, leaving 9 bases between them. Looked up from germline, CDR1 is MDHEN and CDR2 is SYDVKM. This CDR3 has 13 residues. The CDR3 region is CASSLRGVQPQHF. In DNA form, the CDR3 reads TGTGCCAGCAGTTTGAGGGGGGTTCAGCCCCAGCATTTT.

By share of the sample, this clonotype is medium-sized. This sequence joins TRBV20-1 and TRBJ1-2, with 7 bases that match TRBD1. The length of the CDR3 is 18 residues. Germline V gene lookup returns CDR1 DFQATT and CDR2 SNEGSKA (reference sequence). Losses at the gene ends were 0 bases for V and 4 bases for J; bases not matched to a gene: 17. The CDR3 DNA reads as TGCAGTGCTAGAGATCTACTGGTAGCGGGGACAGACTTCTATGGCTACACCTTC. Translation gives CSARDLLVAGTDFYGYTF.

Many counts were recorded for this clonotype. This chain links TRBV7-6 with TRBJ1-4, with a weak D call TRBD1 (5 bases). CDR1 SGHVS and CDR2 FNYEAQ come from the germline V gene. V lost 4 bases and J lost 5, with 26 bases in between. The CDR3 runs 19 residues. CDR3 bases: TGTGCCAGCAGCTCCTCCAATTACCCCACAGGCGGCCCAAATGAAAAACTGTTTTTT. This gives the protein CASSSSNYPTGGPNEKLFF. Supplemented by reference TRBV7-6 and TRBJ1-4, the full variable domain reads GAGVSQSPRYKVTKRGQDVALRCDPISGHVSLYWYRQALGQGPEFLTYFNYEAQQDKSGLPNDRFSAERPEGSISTLTIQRTEQRDSAMYRCASSSSNYPTGGPNEKLFFGSGTQLSVL.

This clonotype was observed many times. The chain is built from TRBV11-2 and TRBJ1-4; D perhaps matches TRBD1 (6 bases). The V end lost 8 bases, the J end lost 7 bases, and 14 bases lay between the germline ends. The germline V gene has CDR1 SGHAT and CDR2 FQNNGV. The CDR3 runs to 13 residues. CDR3 region: CASSPGHSEKLFF. The CDR3, as DNA: TGTGCCAGCTCCCCGGGACACTCTGAAAAACTGTTTTTT.

In this sample, this clonotype turned up a few times. This may be a read error, as it is one base from a much larger clone. The rearrangement uses TRBV20-1 and TRBJ2-7, with D unresolved. The CDR3 length is 13 residues. The V gene's germline CDR1 is DFQATT and CDR2 SNEGSKA (reference sequence). CDR3 sequence reads: CSARAARSDEQYF. DNA of the CDR3: TGCAGTGCTAGGGCGGCCCGCTCCGACGAGCAGTACTTC.

This clonotype turned up a few times. The chain joins TRBV24-1 to TRBJ1-2; D call uncertain. The length of the CDR3 is 12 residues. The ends were cut back, 4 bases at V and 0 bases at J, with 2 bases in the middle. Germline V gene sequence: CDR1 KGHDR, CDR2 SFDVKD. CDR3 nucleotide sequence: TGTGCCACCAGTGAATCTAACTATGGCTACACCTTC. As protein: CATSESNYGYTF.

In its sample, this clonotype ranks as medium-sized. The chain recombines TRBV29-1 with TRBJ2-7; D is ambiguous. Trimming took 6 bases from V and 2 from J, leaving 14 bases between them. The CDR3 consists of 13 residues. CDR1 SQVTM and CDR2 ANQGSEA come from the germline V gene. Here the CDR3 reads CSVAHRLAYEQYF. In nucleotides, the CDR3 is TGCAGCGTGGCTCACCGGCTGGCCTACGAGCAGTACTTC.

This clonotype is judged medium-sized. V usage is TRBV7-6 and J usage is TRBJ2-5, with 8 bases that match TRBD1. V lost 5 bases and J lost 4; bases outside the gene matches: 15. CDR1 is SGHVS, CDR2 FNYEAQ, per germline. The CDR3 loop spans 17 amino acids. CDR3 in DNA: TGTGCCAGCAGCCCCAATGGCAGGGGGCAATTCGGAGAGACCCAGTACTTC. It yields the protein CASSPNGRGQFGETQYF.

This clonotype rates as medium-sized. The CDR3 sequence is CASSSYRNTEAFF. The CDR3 nucleotides are TGTGCCAGCAGCTCCTACAGGAACACTGAAGCTTTCTTT. The chain has TRBV4-2 and TRBJ1-1, with unresolved D. Trimming stripped 5 bases from V and 1 base from J, with 8 bases between. Germline CDR1 reads LGHNA; CDR2 reads YNFKEQ. This CDR3 is built from 13 residues.

About this clonotype: A single base separates this from a much larger clone, so it may be a read error. The chain uses TRBV13 and TRBJ2-1; D may be TRBD2 (6 bases). The V gene's germline CDR1 is PRHDT and CDR2 FYEKMQ (reference sequence). The CDR3 has 15 residues. The CDR3 region has the DNA TGTGCCGGCAGCTTAGGGGCTAGCGCCCTTAATGAGCAGTTCTTC. It encodes CAGSLGASALNEQFF.

This clonotype has a handful of counts. V is TRBV6-5 and J is TRBJ1-5, with 8 bases fitting TRBD1. V lost 6 bases and J lost 0; bases outside the gene matches: 10. The germline CDR1 and CDR2 sequences are MNHEY and SVGAGI. CDR3 length equals 17 residues. The CDR3 protein is CASSTGTGRYSNQPQHF. The DNA for the CDR3 is TGTGCCAGCAGCACCGGGACAGGACGATATAGCAATCAGCCCCAGCATTTT.

This clonotype was seen at least ten times. The V and J genes are TRBV25-1 and TRBJ2-5; either TRBD1 or TRBD2 may fit D (5 bases each). V was cut by 4 bases and J by 1 base, with 7 bases left in between. Germline CDR1 and CDR2: MGHDK and SYGVNS. This CDR3 spans 13 amino acids. The DNA of the CDR3 is TGTGCCAGCAGTGGGGACGGCCAAGAGACCCAGTACTTC. Protein product: CASSGDGQETQYF.

By sample fraction, this clonotype is medium-sized. The CDR3 region is CASSQRPAGTSDQETQYF. The CDR3, as DNA: TGCGCCAGCAGCCAAAGGCCCGCCGGGACTAGCGATCAAGAGACCCAGTACTTC. The V and J genes are TRBV4-1 and TRBJ2-5, with 10 bases aligning to TRBD2. The CDR3 has 18 amino acids. Germline loops: CDR1 MGHRA, CDR2 YSYEKL. The ends lost 2 bases at V and 2 bases at J; junction bases unmatched: 11.

This clonotype is judged medium-sized. The chain joins TRBV29-1 to TRBJ2-3; 9 bases are a match to TRBD2. Germline-derived CDR1 and CDR2 are SQVTM and ANQGSEA. The trim removed 5 bases at V and 2 bases at J, leaving 2 bases unmatched. The CDR3 contains 13 residues. The CDR3 region is CSVRLAVTDTQYF. The CDR3 DNA sequence: TGCAGCGTTAGACTAGCGGTCACAGATACGCAGTATTTT.

This chain joins TRBV12-5 and TRBJ1-5; D may be TRBD1 (5 bases). This CDR3 is built from 17 residues. Germline V gene lookup returns CDR1 LGHNT and CDR2 FRNRAP. The V gene lost 4 bases and the J gene lost 2 bases, with 18 bases spanning the gap. The CDR3 coding sequence is TGTGCTAGTGGTTCATCCACAGGATTGGGGGGCAATCAGCCCCAGCATTTT. Translated, it gives CASGSSTGLGGNQPQHF.

At least ten counts were recorded for this clonotype. V is TRBV19 and J is TRBJ1-5; D gene unclear. V shed 8 bases and J shed 0 bases, with 14 bases lying between them. CDR3 length: 15 amino acids. Germline V gives CDR1 LNHDA, CDR2 SQIVND (reference sequence). CDR3 sequence reads: CASGGGSYSNQPQHF. The CDR3 DNA reads TGTGCCAGTGGAGGAGGATCTTATAGCAATCAGCCCCAGCATTTT.